A selection of T cell receptor beta chains follows, all from one sample in a study of identical twins. A single record per CDR3 protein comes from TCRdb applying MiXCR to the 5' RACE reads. This sample carries just over 500,000 distinct CDR3 sequences, 20% to 25% of them seen once, and the ten largest clones take about 0.91%. The same sample was also used in a study of T cells expressing NK-cell markers.

The sample comprised CD4+ T cells sorted from blood. These receptors originate from a young woman in good health. Each CDR3 is given without its conserved first and last residue. The size field is filled for only some rows; it gives once, few, many or a size class.

TRBV2,NA,TRBJ2-5,ASSAEAGRKTQY
TRBV20-1,NA,TRBJ2-5,SARRPRAETQY
TRBV9,few,TRBJ2-7,ASSPRGLAAGEQY
TRBV6-1,NA,TRBJ2-6,ASIRRRGDSGANVLT
TRBV20-1,NA,TRBJ1-5,SASPGQPNQPQH
TRBV2,NA,TRBJ2-1,ANSRVDEQF
TRBV5-1,many,TRBJ1-1,ASSWDWDEAF
TRBV11-3,few,TRBJ2-1,ASSLKLAGGFNEQF
TRBV7-2,NA,TRBJ2-3,ASSRRAGGLTDTQY
TRBV20-1,many,TRBJ2-2,SARVTSGINTGELF
TRBV10-3,NA,TRBJ1-5,AISELRGQPQH
TRBV7-4,few,TRBJ1-5,ASRPSCRFQPQH
TRBV9,NA,TRBJ2-3,ASSVSGSQGFTDTQY
TRBV7-9,many,TRBJ2-5,ASSDDRLKETQY
TRBV20-1,few,TRBJ2-1,SARVLRLATYNEQF
TRBV7-9,few,TRBJ2-3,ASSSDRGTDTQY
TRBV5-1,many,TRBJ2-1,ASSQRLAELSYNEQF
TRBV12-3/TRBV12-4,NA,TRBJ2-1,ASSLASGLAFNEQF
TRBV10-3,NA,TRBJ2-5,AISTSGGTETQY
TRBV12-3/TRBV12-4,many,TRBJ2-7,ASRSDSYEQY
TRBV29-1,NA,TRBJ1-5,SVRVGASNQPQH
TRBV2,NA,TRBJ1-5,ASSDDRSPGQPQH
TRBV3-1,few,TRBJ2-7,ASRPDGSYEQY
TRBV27,NA,TRBJ2-4,ASTYANIQY
TRBV7-9,NA,TRBJ2-2,ASSSRVGRRNTGELF
TRBV30,few,TRBJ2-3,AWIQRGTDTQY
TRBV6-2/TRBV6-3,few,TRBJ2-7,ASSPRAHEQY
TRBV20-1,few,TRBJ2-1,SAREGGNWDEQF
TRBV6-5,few,TRBJ2-1,ASSYSRTDNEQF
TRBV12-3/TRBV12-4,few,TRBJ2-1,ASSFLVGGAYNEQF
TRBV29-1,NA,TRBJ2-3,SVEAWLSTDTQY
TRBV12-3/TRBV12-4,NA,TRBJ1-3,ASSHTSSGNTIY
TRBV12-3/TRBV12-4,NA,TRBJ1-5,ASMDRNNQPQH
TRBV7-2,many,TRBJ2-7,ASSLVGQGAYEQY
TRBV6-1,NA,TRBJ1-1,ASTTGSGAF
TRBV7-2,NA,TRBJ2-3,ASSFRVAGGIDTQY
TRBV6-5,NA,TRBJ2-7,ASSYSPAAYEQY
TRBV19,NA,TRBJ1-2,ASSPYGTSNYGYT
TRBV5-1,NA,TRBJ2-7,ASSLVVGHEQY
TRBV5-1,few,TRBJ1-2,ASSPGDSNYGYT
TRBV5-1,NA,TRBJ2-5,ASRSTGLETQY
TRBV20-1,NA,TRBJ2-2,SARGTSGYTGELF
TRBV6-1,few,TRBJ1-1,ASRGLSDTEAF
TRBV7-2,NA,TRBJ2-7,ASRSGYEQY
TRBV10-3,many,TRBJ2-1,AISALRTSGSSSYNEQF
TRBV7-9,NA,TRBJ2-3,ATLNDTDTQY